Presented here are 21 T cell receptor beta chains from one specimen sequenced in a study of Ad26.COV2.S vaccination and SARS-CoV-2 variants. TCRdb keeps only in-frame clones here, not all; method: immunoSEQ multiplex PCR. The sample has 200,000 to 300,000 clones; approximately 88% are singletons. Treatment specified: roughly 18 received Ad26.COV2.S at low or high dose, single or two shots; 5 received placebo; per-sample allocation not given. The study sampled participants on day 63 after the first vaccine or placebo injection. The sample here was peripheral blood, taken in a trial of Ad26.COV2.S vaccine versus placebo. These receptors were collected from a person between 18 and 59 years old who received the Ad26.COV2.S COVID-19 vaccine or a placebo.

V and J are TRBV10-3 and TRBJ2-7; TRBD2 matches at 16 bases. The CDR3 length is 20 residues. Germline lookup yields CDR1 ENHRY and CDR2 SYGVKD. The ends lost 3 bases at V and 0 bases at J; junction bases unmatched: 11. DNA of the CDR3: TGTGCCATCAGTGAAAGCCCCGGGACTAGCGGGAGGGCAAGCTCCTACGAGCAGTACTTC. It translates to CAISESPGTSGRASSYEQYF.

The CDR3 DNA follows: TGTGCCAGCAGTCTACTCACTAGCGCCGCCAATGAGCAGTTCTTC. Residues: CASSLLTSAANEQFF. This chain uses TRBV9 with TRBJ2-1; 7 bases align to TRBD2. This CDR3 is 15 amino acids long. The germline CDR1 and CDR2 sequences are SGDLS and YYNGEE. The V gene end was trimmed by 5 bases and the J gene end by 6 bases; junction bases not matched to a gene: 11.

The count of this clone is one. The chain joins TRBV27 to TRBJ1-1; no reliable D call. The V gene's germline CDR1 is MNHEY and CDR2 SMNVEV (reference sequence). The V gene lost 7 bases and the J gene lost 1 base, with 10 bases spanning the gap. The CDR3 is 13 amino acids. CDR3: CASNGRKNTEAFF. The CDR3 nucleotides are TGTGCCAGCAATGGGAGGAAGAACACTGAAGCTTTCTTT.

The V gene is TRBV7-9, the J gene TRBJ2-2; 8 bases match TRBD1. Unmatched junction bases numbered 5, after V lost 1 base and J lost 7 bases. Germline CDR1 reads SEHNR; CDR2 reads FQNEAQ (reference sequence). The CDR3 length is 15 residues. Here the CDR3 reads CASSLVQGAGGELFF. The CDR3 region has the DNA TGTGCCAGCAGCTTAGTCCAGGGGGCAGGCGGGGAGCTGTTTTTT.

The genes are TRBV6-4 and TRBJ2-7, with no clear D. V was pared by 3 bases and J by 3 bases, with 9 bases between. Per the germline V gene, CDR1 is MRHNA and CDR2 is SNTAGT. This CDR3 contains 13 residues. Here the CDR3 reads CASSERQFYEQYF. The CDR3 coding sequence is TGTGCCAGCAGTGAGAGGCAGTTCTACGAGCAGTACTTC.

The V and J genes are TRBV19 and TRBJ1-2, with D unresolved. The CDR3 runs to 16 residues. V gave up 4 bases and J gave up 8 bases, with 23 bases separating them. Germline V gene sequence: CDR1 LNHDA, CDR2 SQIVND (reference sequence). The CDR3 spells CASSTTAHPRRSGYTF. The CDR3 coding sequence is TGTGCCAGTAGTACCACGGCCCACCCACGGAGATCGGGCTACACCTTC.

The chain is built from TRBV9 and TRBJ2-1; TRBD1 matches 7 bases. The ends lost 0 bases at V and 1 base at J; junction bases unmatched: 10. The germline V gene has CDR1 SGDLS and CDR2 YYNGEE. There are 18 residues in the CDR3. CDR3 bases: TGTGCCAGCAGCGTAGTGGGCAGGGGGTCGACTTCCTACAATGAGCAGTTCTTC. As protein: CASSVVGRGSTSYNEQFF.

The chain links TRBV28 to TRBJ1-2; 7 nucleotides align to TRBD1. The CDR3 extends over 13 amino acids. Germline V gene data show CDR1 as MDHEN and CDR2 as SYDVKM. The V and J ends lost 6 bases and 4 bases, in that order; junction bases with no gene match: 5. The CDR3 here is CASRPGGPYGYTF. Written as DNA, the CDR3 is TGTGCCAGCAGGCCAGGGGGACCCTATGGCTACACCTTC.

CDR3: CASSNWGGSDTQYF. CDR3 DNA: TGTGCCAGCAGCAACTGGGGAGGGTCGGATACGCAGTATTTT. The rearrangement uses TRBV7-2 and TRBJ2-3; 7 nucleotides agree with TRBD2. This CDR3 comprises 14 residues. V was pared by 5 bases and J by 6 bases, with 8 bases of the junction left unmatched. Germline values: CDR1 SGHTA, CDR2 FQGNSA.

In nucleotides, the CDR3 is TGTGCCAGCAGACCCGCACAGACAGGGATCCTGAACACTGAAGCTTTCTTT. This sequence encodes CASRPAQTGILNTEAFF. This chain uses TRBV5-5 with TRBJ1-1, with 7 positions matching TRBD1. The CDR3 loop spans 17 amino acids. The junction had 13 bases not matched to a gene; V was cut back by 5 bases and J by 0 bases. CDR1 is SGHKS and CDR2 is YYEKEE in the germline V gene (reference sequence). Full variable domain (rest looked up from reference TRBV5-5 and TRBJ1-1): DAGVTQSPTHLIKTRGQQVTLRCSPISGHKSVSWYQQVLGQGPQFIFQYYEKEERGRGNFPDRFSARQFPNYSSELNVNALLLGDSALYLCASRPAQTGILNTEAFFGQGTRLTVV.

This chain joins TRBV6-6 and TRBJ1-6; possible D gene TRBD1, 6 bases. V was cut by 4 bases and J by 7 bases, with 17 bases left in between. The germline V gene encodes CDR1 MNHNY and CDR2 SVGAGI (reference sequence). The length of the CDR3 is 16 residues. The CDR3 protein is CASSFLGQLENSPLHF. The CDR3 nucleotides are TGTGCCAGCAGTTTCCTAGGACAGCTGGAAAATTCACCCCTCCACTTT.

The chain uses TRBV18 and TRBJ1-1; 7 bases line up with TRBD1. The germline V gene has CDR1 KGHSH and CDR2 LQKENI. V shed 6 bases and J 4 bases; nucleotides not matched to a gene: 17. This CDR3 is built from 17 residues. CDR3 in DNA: TGTGCCAGCTCGCCTGAGAGGAGGGGGCATAGGGGCACTGAAGCTTTCTTT. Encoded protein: CASSPERRGHRGTEAFF.

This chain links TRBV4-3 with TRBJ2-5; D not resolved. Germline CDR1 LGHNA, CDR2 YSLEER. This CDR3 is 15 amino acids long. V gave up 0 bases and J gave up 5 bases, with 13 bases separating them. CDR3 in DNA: TGCGCCAGCAGCCAAGATCTGTTAGACTGGGAGACCCAGTACTTC. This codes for CASSQDLLDWETQYF.

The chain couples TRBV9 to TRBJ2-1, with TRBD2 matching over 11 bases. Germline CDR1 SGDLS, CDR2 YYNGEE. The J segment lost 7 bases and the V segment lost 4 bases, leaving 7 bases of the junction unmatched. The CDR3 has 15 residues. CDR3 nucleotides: TGTGCCAGCAGCAATAGCGGGGGGGCCAGGAATGAGCAGTTCTTC. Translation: CASSNSGGARNEQFF.

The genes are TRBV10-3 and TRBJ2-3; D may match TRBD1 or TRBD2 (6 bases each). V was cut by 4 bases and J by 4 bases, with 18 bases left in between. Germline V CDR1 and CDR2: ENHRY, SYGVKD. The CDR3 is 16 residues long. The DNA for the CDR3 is TGTGCCATCAGTGTGTTATCCGAGGGGGGAGCAGATACGCAGTATTTT. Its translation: CAISVLSEGGADTQYF.

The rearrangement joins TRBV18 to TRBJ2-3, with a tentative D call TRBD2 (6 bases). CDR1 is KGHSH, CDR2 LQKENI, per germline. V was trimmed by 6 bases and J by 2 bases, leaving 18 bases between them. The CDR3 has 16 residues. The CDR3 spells CASSQLEAGPTDTQYF. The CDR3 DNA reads TGTGCCAGCTCCCAGTTGGAGGCGGGACCCACAGATACGCAGTATTTT.

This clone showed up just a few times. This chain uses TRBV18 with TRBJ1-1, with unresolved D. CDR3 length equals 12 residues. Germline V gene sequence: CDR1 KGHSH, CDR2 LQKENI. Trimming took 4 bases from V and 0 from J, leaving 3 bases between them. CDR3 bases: TGTGCCAGCTCACGCATGAACACTGAAGCTTTCTTT. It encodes CASSRMNTEAFF.

This CDR3 reads CASSATVNYGYTF. The CDR3 coding sequence is TGTGCCAGCAGTGCGACGGTTAACTATGGCTACACCTTC. This sequence joins TRBV25-1 and TRBJ1-2, with D hard to call. Trimming took off 4 bases at V and 1 base at J, with 7 bases between the two ends. Looked up from germline, CDR1 is MGHDK and CDR2 is SYGVNS. There are 13 residues in the CDR3.

CDR3 sequence (DNA): TGTGCCAGCAGCGAAGGGGGTGCAACTAATGAAAAACTGTTTTTT. Translated, it gives CASSEGGATNEKLFF. The gene calls are TRBV7-9 and TRBJ1-4, with D perhaps TRBD1 (6 bases). In germline, CDR1 is SEHNR, CDR2 FQNEAQ (reference sequence). V shed 5 bases and J shed 0 bases, with 10 bases lying between them. The CDR3 covers 15 residues.

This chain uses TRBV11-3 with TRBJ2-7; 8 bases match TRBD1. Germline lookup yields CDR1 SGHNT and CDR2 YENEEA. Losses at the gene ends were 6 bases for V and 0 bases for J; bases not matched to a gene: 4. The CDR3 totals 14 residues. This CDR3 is CASRGQDSSYEQYF. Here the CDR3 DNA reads TGTGCCAGCAGGGGACAGGACAGCTCCTACGAGCAGTACTTC.

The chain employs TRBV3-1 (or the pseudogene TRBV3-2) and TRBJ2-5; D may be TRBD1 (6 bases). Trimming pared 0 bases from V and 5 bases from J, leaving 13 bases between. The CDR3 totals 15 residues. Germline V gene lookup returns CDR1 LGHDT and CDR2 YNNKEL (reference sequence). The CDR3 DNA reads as TGTGCCAGCAGCCAAGATACAGGGCGGAGGGAGACCCAGTACTTC. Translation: CASSQDTGRRETQYF.